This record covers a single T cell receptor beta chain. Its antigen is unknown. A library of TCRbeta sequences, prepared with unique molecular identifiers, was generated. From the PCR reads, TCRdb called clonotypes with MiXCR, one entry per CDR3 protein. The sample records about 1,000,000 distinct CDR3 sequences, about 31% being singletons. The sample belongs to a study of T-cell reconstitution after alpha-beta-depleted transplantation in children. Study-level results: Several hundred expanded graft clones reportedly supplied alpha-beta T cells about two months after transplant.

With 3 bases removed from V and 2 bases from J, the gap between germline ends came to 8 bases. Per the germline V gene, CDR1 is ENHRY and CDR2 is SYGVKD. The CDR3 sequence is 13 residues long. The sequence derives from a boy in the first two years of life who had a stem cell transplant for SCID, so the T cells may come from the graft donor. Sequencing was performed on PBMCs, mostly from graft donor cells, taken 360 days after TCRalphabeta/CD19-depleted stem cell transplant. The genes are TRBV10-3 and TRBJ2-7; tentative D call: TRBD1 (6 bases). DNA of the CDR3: TGTGCCATCAGTGATAAGGGGGCCTACGAGCAGTACTTC. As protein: CAISDKGAYEQYF.